These T cell receptor beta chains were read from a single sample in a study of glioma-infiltrating T cells after dendritic cell vaccination. The protocol was immunoSEQ multiplex PCR, while the TCRdb copy is restricted to in-frame clones and leaves out a portion. The repertoire holds about 63,000 clones, approximately 87% seen once, with around 8.3% in the top ten. The sequencing used blood, collected after dendritic cell vaccination. The receptors shown here come from a human donor with glioblastoma. The CDR3 runs from the conserved cysteine through the conserved F or W. Each record gives: CDR3 length, V gene, D gene, clone size, J gene, CDR3 DNA, CDR3 protein. The D gene is left open where the match is weak. Clone size, where shown, is once, few, many, or a class for clones that have expanded.

length: 16
V: TRBV4-2
D: TRBD2
size: once
J: TRBJ2-7
DNA: TGTGCCAGCAGCCAAGATATAAGCGGGGCAACCTACGAGCAGTACTTC
CDR3: CASSQDISGATYEQYF

length: 12
V: TRBV29-1
D: .
size: .
J: TRBJ2-7
DNA: TGCAGCGTTAAGGGGGACACTTACGAGCAGTACTTC
CDR3: CSVKGDTYEQYF

length: 13
V: TRBV29-1
D: .
size: .
J: TRBJ2-2
DNA: TGCAGCGTTGCGAGCCAGGGGCCCGGGGAGCTGTTTTTT
CDR3: CSVASQGPGELFF

length: 16
V: TRBV4-3
D: TRBD2
size: .
J: TRBJ2-1
DNA: TGCGCCAGCAGCCAGGCGGCGGGGGGAACCTACAATGAGCAGTTCTTC
CDR3: CASSQAAGGTYNEQFF

length: 14
V: TRBV4-3
D: .
size: .
J: TRBJ1-1
DNA: TGCGCCAGCAGCCAAGACAGGCGTTACACTGAAGCTTTCTTT
CDR3: CASSQDRRYTEAFF

length: 17
V: TRBV28
D: .
size: .
J: TRBJ2-4
DNA: TGTGCCAGCAGACTCCGGGACAAACCGTGGGACAAAAACATTCAGTACTTC
CDR3: CASRLRDKPWDKNIQYF

length: 16
V: TRBV2
D: TRBD2
size: .
J: TRBJ2-2
DNA: TGTGCCAGCAGTGAAATGGCGGGGGGGGTGACCGGGGAGCTGTTTTTT
CDR3: CASSEMAGGVTGELFF

length: 13
V: TRBV9
D: TRBD1
size: .
J: TRBJ1-2
DNA: TGTGCCAGCAGCCGGAGAGGGGGCGGTGGCTACACCTTC
CDR3: CASSRRGGGGYTF

length: 14
V: TRBV15
D: .
size: .
J: TRBJ1-5
DNA: TGTGCCACCAGCAACGGGGGGGGTCGTCAGCCCCAGCATTTT
CDR3: CATSNGGGRQPQHF

length: 14
V: TRBV28
D: .
size: .
J: TRBJ1-5
DNA: TGTGCCAGCAGTACTCAGGGTAGCAATCAGCCCCAGCATTTT
CDR3: CASSTQGSNQPQHF

length: 15
V: TRBV19
D: .
size: .
J: TRBJ1-6
DNA: TGTGCCAGTACCGTCTTATGGGGGGGGAATTCACCCCTCCACTTT
CDR3: CASTVLWGGNSPLHF

length: 11
V: TRBV7-2
D: .
size: .
J: TRBJ2-7
DNA: TGTGCCAGCAGCTTATCGGGGGAGCAGTACTTC
CDR3: CASSLSGEQYF

length: 13
V: TRBV28
D: .
size: .
J: TRBJ2-1
DNA: TGTGCCAGCAGTATTTCAGACTACAATGAGCAGTTCTTC
CDR3: CASSISDYNEQFF

length: 17
V: TRBV4-3
D: TRBD1
size: once
J: TRBJ2-2
DNA: TGCGCCAGCAGCCAGGGGGTCGGCAGGGGGACCCACGGGGAGCTGTTTTTT
CDR3: CASSQGVGRGTHGELFF

length: 14
V: TRBV9
D: TRBD2
size: .
J: TRBJ2-5
DNA: TGTGCCAGCAGCGCGGGGGGAGGAAAAGAGACCCAGTACTTC
CDR3: CASSAGGGKETQYF

length: 15
V: TRBV9
D: .
size: .
J: TRBJ2-2
DNA: TGTGCCAGCAGCGTAGTTCAGGGTAACACCGGGGAGCTGTTTTTT
CDR3: CASSVVQGNTGELFF

length: 15
V: TRBV4-1
D: TRBD1
size: few
J: TRBJ1-2
DNA: TGCGCCAGCAGCCCACAACAGGGGGAAATCGGTGGCTACACCTTC
CDR3: CASSPQQGEIGGYTF

length: 15
V: TRBV28
D: TRBD2
size: .
J: TRBJ2-2
DNA: TGTGCCAGCAGTTTGACGGGGGGGCAGACCGGGGAGCTGTTTTTT
CDR3: CASSLTGGQTGELFF